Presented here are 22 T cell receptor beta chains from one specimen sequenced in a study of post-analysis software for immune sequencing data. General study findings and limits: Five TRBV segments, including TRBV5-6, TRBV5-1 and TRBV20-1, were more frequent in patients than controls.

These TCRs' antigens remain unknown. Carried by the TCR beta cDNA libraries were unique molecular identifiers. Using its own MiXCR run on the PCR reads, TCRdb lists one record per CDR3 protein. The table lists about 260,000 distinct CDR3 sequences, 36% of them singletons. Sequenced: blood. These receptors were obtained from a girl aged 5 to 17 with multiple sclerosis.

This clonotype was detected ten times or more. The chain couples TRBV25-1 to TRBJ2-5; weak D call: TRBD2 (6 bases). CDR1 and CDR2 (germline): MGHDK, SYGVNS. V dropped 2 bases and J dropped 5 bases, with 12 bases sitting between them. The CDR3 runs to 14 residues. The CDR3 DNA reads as TGTGCCAGCAGTGAACGTGGAGGGCCGGAGACCCAGTACTTC. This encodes CASSERGGPETQYF.

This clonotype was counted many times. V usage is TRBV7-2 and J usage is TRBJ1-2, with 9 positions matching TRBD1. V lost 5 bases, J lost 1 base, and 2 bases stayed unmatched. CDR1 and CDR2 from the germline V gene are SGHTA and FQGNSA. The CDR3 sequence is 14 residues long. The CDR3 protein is CASSGDRDNYGYTF. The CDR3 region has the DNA TGTGCCAGCAGCGGGGACAGGGATAACTATGGCTACACCTTC.

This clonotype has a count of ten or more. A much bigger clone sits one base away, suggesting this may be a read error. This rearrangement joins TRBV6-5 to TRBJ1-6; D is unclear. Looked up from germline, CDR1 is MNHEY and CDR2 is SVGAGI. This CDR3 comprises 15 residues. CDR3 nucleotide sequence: TGTGCCAGCAGTAGGTGGACGCAGAATAATTCACCCCCCCACTTT. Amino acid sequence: CASSRWTQNNSPPHF.

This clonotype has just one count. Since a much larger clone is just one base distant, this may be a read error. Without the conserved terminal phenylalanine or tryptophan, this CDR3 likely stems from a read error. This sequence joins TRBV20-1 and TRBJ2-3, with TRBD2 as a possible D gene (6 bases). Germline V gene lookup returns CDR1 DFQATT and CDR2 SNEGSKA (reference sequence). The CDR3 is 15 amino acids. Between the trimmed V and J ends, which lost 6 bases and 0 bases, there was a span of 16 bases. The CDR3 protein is CSARSPGGSTDTQYL. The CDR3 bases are TGCAGTGCCCGTTCGCCCGGGGGTAGCACAGATACGCAGTATTTG.

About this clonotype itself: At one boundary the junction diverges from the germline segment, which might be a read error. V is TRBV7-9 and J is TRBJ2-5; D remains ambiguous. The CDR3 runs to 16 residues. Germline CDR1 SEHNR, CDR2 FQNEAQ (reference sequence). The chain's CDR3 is CVSSLAGSGSQETQYF. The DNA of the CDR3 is TGTGTCAGCAGCTTAGCCGGATCAGGTTCCCAAGAGACCCAGTACTTC.

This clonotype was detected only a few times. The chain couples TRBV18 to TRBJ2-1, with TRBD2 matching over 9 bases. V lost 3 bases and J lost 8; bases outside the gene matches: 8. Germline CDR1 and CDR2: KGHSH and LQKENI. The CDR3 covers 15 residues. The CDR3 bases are TGTGCCAGCTCACCGATTCGACAGCGGGGGGATGAGCAGTTCTTC. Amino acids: CASSPIRQRGDEQFF.

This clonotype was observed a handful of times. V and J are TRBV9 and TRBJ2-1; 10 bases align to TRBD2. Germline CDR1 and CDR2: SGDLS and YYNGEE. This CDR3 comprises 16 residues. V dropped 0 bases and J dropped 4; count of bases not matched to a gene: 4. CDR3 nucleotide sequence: TGTGCCAGCAGCGTAGTGACTAGCGGGTTGTACAATGAGCAGTTCTTC. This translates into CASSVVTSGLYNEQFF. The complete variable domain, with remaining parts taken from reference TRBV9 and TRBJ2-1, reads DSGVTQTPKHLITATGQRVTLRCSPRSGDLSVYWYQQSLDQGLQFLIQYYNGEERAKGNILERFSAQQFPDLHSELNLSSLELGDSALYFCASSVVTSGLYNEQFFGPGTRLTVL.

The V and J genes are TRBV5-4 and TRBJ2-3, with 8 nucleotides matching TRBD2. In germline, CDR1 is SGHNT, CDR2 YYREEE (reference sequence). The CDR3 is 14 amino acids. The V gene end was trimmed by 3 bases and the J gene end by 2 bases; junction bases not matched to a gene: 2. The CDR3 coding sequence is TGTGCCAGCAGCTCGGGGGGGACCACAGATACGCAGTATTTT. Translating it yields CASSSGGTTDTQYF.

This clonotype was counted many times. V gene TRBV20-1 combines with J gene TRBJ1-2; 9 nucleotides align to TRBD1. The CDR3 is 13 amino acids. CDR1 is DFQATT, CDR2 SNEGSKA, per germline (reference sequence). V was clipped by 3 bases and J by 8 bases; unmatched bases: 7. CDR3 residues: CSASLQGARGYTF. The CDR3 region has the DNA TGCAGTGCTAGCCTACAGGGGGCAAGGGGCTACACCTTC.

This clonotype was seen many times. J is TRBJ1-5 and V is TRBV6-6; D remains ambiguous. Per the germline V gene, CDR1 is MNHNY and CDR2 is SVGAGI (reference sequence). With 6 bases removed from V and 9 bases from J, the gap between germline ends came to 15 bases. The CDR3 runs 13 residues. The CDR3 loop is CASSPDLVSPQHF. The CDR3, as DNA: TGTGCCAGCAGCCCCGACCTTGTCTCGCCCCAGCATTTT.

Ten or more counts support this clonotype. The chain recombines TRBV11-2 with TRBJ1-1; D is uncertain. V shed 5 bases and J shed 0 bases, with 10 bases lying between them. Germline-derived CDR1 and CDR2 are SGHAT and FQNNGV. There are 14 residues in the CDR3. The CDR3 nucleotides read TGTGCCAGCAGCGCCTCCTCAGTGAACACTGAAGCTTTCTTT. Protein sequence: CASSASSVNTEAFF.

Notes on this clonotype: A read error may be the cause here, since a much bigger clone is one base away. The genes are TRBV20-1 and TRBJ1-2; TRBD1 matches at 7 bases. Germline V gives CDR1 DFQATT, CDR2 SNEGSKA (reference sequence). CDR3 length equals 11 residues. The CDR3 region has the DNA TGCGGTGCTATAACAGGGGAAGGCTACACCTTC. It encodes CGAITGEGYTF.

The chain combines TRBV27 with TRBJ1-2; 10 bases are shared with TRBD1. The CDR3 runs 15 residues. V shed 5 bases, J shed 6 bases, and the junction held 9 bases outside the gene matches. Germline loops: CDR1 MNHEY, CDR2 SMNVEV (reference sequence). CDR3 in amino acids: CASSPLDRGWDGYTF. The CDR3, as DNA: TGTGCCAGCAGTCCCTTGGACAGGGGGTGGGATGGCTACACCTTC.

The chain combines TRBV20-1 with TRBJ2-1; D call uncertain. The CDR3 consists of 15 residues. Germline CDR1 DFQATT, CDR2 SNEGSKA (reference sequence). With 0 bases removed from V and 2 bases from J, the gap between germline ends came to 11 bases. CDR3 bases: TGCAGTGCTAGAGATGTCAGTTGGGCCTACAATGAGCAGTTCTTC. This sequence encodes CSARDVSWAYNEQFF.

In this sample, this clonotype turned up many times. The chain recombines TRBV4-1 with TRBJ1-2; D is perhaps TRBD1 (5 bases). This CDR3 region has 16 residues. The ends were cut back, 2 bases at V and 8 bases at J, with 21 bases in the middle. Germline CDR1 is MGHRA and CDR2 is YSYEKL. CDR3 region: CASSQIFRAHDWGYTF. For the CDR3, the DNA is TGCGCCAGCAGCCAAATTTTCAGGGCTCATGATTGGGGCTACACCTTC.

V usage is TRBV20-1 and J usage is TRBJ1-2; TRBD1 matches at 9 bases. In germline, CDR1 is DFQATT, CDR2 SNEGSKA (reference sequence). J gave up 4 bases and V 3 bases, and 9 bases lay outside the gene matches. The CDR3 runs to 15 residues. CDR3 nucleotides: TGCAGTGCTAGCCCGAACAGGGGGCAGGGCTATGGCTACACCTTC. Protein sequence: CSASPNRGQGYGYTF.

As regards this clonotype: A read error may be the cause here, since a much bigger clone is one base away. CDR3 loop: CASRYSGQGETQYF. For the CDR3, the DNA is TGTGCCAGCAGGTACTCCGGACAGGGGGAGACCCAGTACTTC. The V gene is TRBV6-6, the J gene TRBJ2-5, with TRBD1 matching over 9 bases. The CDR3 consists of 14 residues. Germline V gives CDR1 MNHNY, CDR2 SVGAGI (reference sequence).

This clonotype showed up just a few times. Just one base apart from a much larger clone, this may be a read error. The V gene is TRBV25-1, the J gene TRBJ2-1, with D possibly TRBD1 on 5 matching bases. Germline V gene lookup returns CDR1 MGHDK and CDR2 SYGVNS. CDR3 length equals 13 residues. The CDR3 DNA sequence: TGTGCCAGCAGGGAATATATAGGGGATGAGCAGTTCTTC. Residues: CASREYIGDEQFF.

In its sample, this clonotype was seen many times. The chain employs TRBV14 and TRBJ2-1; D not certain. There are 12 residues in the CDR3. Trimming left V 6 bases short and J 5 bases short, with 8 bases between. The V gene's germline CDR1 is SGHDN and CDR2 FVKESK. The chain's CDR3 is CASRGVHNEQFF. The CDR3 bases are TGTGCCAGCAGAGGCGTCCACAATGAGCAGTTCTTC.

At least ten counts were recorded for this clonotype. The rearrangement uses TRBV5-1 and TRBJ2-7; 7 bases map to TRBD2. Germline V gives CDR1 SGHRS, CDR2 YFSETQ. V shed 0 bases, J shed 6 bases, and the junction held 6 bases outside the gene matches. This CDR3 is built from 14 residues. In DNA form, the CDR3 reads TGCGCCAGCAGCTTGGGTGGCGGGAGTGGCGAGCAGTACTTC. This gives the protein CASSLGGGSGEQYF.

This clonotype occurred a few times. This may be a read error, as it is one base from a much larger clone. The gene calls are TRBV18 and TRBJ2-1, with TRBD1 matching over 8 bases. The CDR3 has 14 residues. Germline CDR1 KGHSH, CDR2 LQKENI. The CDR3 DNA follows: TGTGCCAGCTCACCTGACAGGGGTTACAATGAGCAGGTCTTC. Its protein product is CASSPDRGYNEQVF.

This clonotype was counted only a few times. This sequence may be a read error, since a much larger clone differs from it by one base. CDR3 sequence reads: CSVAGTVYNEQYF. For the CDR3, the DNA is TGCAGCGTTGCGGGGACAGTCTACAATGAGCAGTACTTC. The rearrangement uses TRBV29-1 and TRBJ2-1; 7 bases line up with TRBD1. The end of the DNA aligns better with TRBJ2-7, so the J call may be wrong. CDR3 size: 13 residues. Germline CDR1 and CDR2: SQVTM and ANQGSEA.